This T cell receptor beta chain was retrieved from a study of T cells in Graves' hyperthyroidism and ophthalmopathy. Study-wide context: Before any treatment, at initial diagnosis, peripheral blood was collected.

Amplified TCR beta CDR3 regions came from RNA transcripts. A set of HTBI primers served as the primers for a first-round RT-PCR of the TCR CDR3. TCRdb re-analysed the multiplex PCR reads in MiXCR, keeping a single row per CDR3 protein. The sample lists 300,000 to 400,000 distinct CDR3 sequences, 15% to 20% seen once, with 40% to 45% in the top ten. This clonotype was seen once. Its antigen remains unknown. Notes on the study in general: Most thyroid clonotypes with frequency above 0.001 were detected in blood.

The CDR3 length is 12 residues. The germline V gene has CDR1 MNHNS and CDR2 SASEGT. V was shortened by 6 bases and J by 8 bases, with 11 bases between the two germline ends. The TCR comes from a man in his late teens or twenties with Graves' ophthalmopathy. The V and J genes are TRBV6-1 and TRBJ1-3, with D hard to call. The source material was blood. CDR3 protein: CASRTPEHTIYF. CDR3 sequence (DNA): TGTGCCAGCAGAACCCCGGAACACACCATATATTTT.